What follows are 32 T cell receptor beta chains derived from one specimen sequenced in a study of technical replicates of blood from several donors. Assay used: immunoSEQ multiplex PCR; TCRdb lists only in-frame clones, some missing. This table has 55,000 to 75,000 clones, around 88% appearing once. The source material was PBMCs. These receptor sequences come from a human donor in good health. Some clones in this sample may be carry-over from other donors' samples.

The V gene is TRBV9, the J gene TRBJ1-4; 7 nucleotides match TRBD1. Germline V lookup: CDR1 SGDLS, CDR2 YYNGEE. V shed 3 bases and J 6 bases; nucleotides not matched to a gene: 5. The CDR3 is made up of 14 amino acids. CDR3 amino acids: CASSAQGGDEKLFF. CDR3 in DNA: TGTGCCAGCAGCGCCCAGGGGGGAGATGAAAAACTGTTTTTT.

This chain connects TRBV27 to TRBJ2-7; 9 nucleotides line up with TRBD1. The CDR3 runs to 15 residues. From germline, CDR1 is MNHEY and CDR2 SMNVEV (reference sequence). With V trimmed by 3 bases and J by 6 bases, 9 bases remained unmatched. The CDR3 nucleotides are TGTGCCAGCAGTTTCCCACGACAGGGGGGCTCCGAGCAGTACTTC. This gives the protein CASSFPRQGGSEQYF.

The genes are TRBV7-3 and TRBJ2-3; the match to TRBD2 covers 7 bases. J lost 5 bases, V lost 3 bases, and 8 bases had no gene match. The CDR3 spans 15 residues. Germline lookup yields CDR1 SGHTA and CDR2 FQGTGA. Here the CDR3 reads CASSFSGLLGDTQYF. The CDR3 DNA follows: TGTGCCAGCAGCTTTAGCGGGCTCCTAGGAGATACGCAGTATTTT. The complete variable domain, with remaining parts taken from reference TRBV7-3 and TRBJ2-3, reads GAGVSQTPSNKVTEKGKYVELRCDPISGHTALYWYRQSLGQGPEFLIYFQGTGAADDSGLPNDRFFAVRPEGSVSTLKIQRTERGDSAVYLCASSFSGLLGDTQYFGPGTRLTVL.

The rearrangement links TRBV11-2 to TRBJ2-3; TRBD2 aligns across 16 bases. Germline V gives CDR1 SGHAT, CDR2 FQNNGV. V was pared by 5 bases and J by 6 bases, with 14 bases of the junction left unmatched. The CDR3 length is 19 residues. The CDR3 reads CASSTTPGLAGGPRDTQYF. The CDR3 coding sequence is TGTGCCAGCAGCACAACGCCGGGACTAGCGGGAGGGCCTCGGGATACGCAGTATTTT.

V gene TRBV7-3 combines with J gene TRBJ2-3, with D possibly TRBD2 on 5 matching bases. V was cut by 3 bases and J by 5 bases, with 9 bases left in between. The CDR3 is 13 amino acids. The germline CDR1 and CDR2 sequences are SGHTA and FQGTGA. CDR3 protein: CASSLWGVDTQYF. The CDR3, as DNA: TGTGCCAGCAGCTTGTGGGGAGTAGATACGCAGTATTTT. Combining the CDR3 with reference TRBV7-3 and TRBJ2-3 gives the whole variable domain GAGVSQTPSNKVTEKGKYVELRCDPISGHTALYWYRQSLGQGPEFLIYFQGTGAADDSGLPNDRFFAVRPEGSVSTLKIQRTERGDSAVYLCASSLWGVDTQYFGPGTRLTVL.

This chain joins TRBV5-1 and TRBJ2-2, with 12 bases aligning to TRBD2. The CDR3 consists of 18 residues. CDR1 is SGHRS, CDR2 YFSETQ, per germline. The ends lost 0 bases at V and 1 base at J; junction bases unmatched: 4. The CDR3 nucleotides read TGCGCCAGCAGCTTGGAGGCTAGCGGGAGGGTGAACACCGGGGAGCTGTTTTTT. Its protein is CASSLEASGRVNTGELFF.

The chain couples TRBV9 to TRBJ2-1; D unclear. V dropped 1 base and J dropped 5 bases, with 7 bases sitting between them. Germline CDR1 SGDLS, CDR2 YYNGEE. The CDR3 spans 13 residues. As DNA, the CDR3 is TGTGCCAGCAGCGTACAAGCCCACAATGAGCAGTTCTTC. Translating gives CASSVQAHNEQFF.

V is TRBV6-1 and J is TRBJ2-7, with TRBD2 matching 9 bases. Germline lookup yields CDR1 MNHNS and CDR2 SASEGT. This CDR3 comprises 15 residues. The V gene end was trimmed by 2 bases and the J gene end by 2 bases; junction bases not matched to a gene: 4. The CDR3 spells CASSESLAGTYEQYF. CDR3 DNA: TGTGCCAGCAGTGAAAGTCTAGCGGGAACCTACGAGCAGTACTTC.

This clone has a single count. The chain employs TRBV11-3 and TRBJ2-2; D is ambiguous. The V gene lost 4 bases and the J gene lost 4 bases, with 10 bases spanning the gap. The germline V gene encodes CDR1 SGHNT and CDR2 YENEEA. This CDR3 is built from 14 residues. DNA of the CDR3: TGTGCCAGCAGCTCTGGGCATTTCACCGGGGAGCTGTTTTTT. It yields the protein CASSSGHFTGELFF.

The chain links TRBV7-3 to TRBJ1-6; maybe TRBD1 (5 bases). V lost 6 bases and J lost 7, with 10 bases in between. The CDR3 is made up of 13 amino acids. CDR1 and CDR2 (germline): SGHTA, FQGTGA. The DNA of the CDR3 is TGTGCCAGCAGTTCTGGGGCAAATTCACCCCTCCACTTT. Amino acids: CASSSGANSPLHF.

CDR3 DNA: TGTGCCAGCAGCTTGTCCGGGGAGGCTCCCTATGGCTACACCTTC. Protein sequence: CASSLSGEAPYGYTF. This sequence joins TRBV7-3 and TRBJ1-2; the D is unclear. Germline V gives CDR1 SGHTA, CDR2 FQGTGA. CDR3 length: 15 amino acids. V was cut by 3 bases and J by 4 bases, with 15 bases left in between.

The V and J genes are TRBV27 and TRBJ1-2, with D unresolved. Trimming shortened V by 6 bases and J by 5 bases, and 13 bases separated the two germline ends. There are 13 residues in the CDR3. Germline V gene data show CDR1 as MNHEY and CDR2 as SMNVEV (reference sequence). The chain's CDR3 is CASSPSRYYGYTF. Here the CDR3 DNA reads TGTGCCAGCAGCCCTTCCAGGTATTATGGCTACACCTTC.

The V gene is TRBV5-1, the J gene TRBJ2-1; the D gene is possibly TRBD2 (5 bases). Deletions cut 2 bases from V and 0 bases from J, with 6 bases between. Germline CDR1 and CDR2: SGHRS and YFSETQ. The CDR3 totals 14 residues. The CDR3 sequence is CASSLLGSYNEQFF. In DNA, the CDR3 is TGCGCCAGCAGCTTACTAGGCTCCTACAATGAGCAGTTCTTC.

The V and J genes are TRBV6-6 and TRBJ1-1; TRBD1 matches at 7 bases. Trimming removed 0 bases from V and 3 bases from J; junction bases left unmatched: 4. CDR1 and CDR2 from the germline V gene are MNHNY and SVGAGI (reference sequence). The length of the CDR3 is 15 residues. CDR3 region: CASSYSSQGDTEAFF. CDR3 nucleotides: TGTGCCAGCAGTTACTCGAGTCAGGGGGACACTGAAGCTTTCTTT.

The chain recombines TRBV9 with TRBJ2-2; the D is unclear. V lost 0 bases and J 3 bases, leaving 6 bases between the germline ends. In germline, CDR1 is SGDLS, CDR2 YYNGEE. The CDR3 has 14 amino acids. The CDR3 loop is CASSVGADTGELFF. The DNA for the CDR3 is TGTGCCAGCAGCGTAGGGGCCGACACCGGGGAGCTGTTTTTT.

This clone was picked up one time. The gene calls are TRBV2 and TRBJ2-2; 7 positions match TRBD1. The CDR3 runs to 15 residues. The V gene end was trimmed by 5 bases and the J gene end by 6 bases; junction bases not matched to a gene: 9. Germline CDR1 reads SNHLY; CDR2 reads FYNNEI. CDR3 DNA sequence: TGTGCCAGCAGTTACCTGACAGGGATGCCCGGGGAGCTGTTTTTT. Amino acid sequence: CASSYLTGMPGELFF.

The chain is built from TRBV5-6 and TRBJ2-7, with 13 nucleotides matching TRBD2. CDR1 is SGHDT, CDR2 YYEEEE, per germline. Trimming took 3 bases from V and 5 from J; bases not matched to a gene: 2. CDR3 length: 14 residues. The CDR3, as DNA: TGTGCCAGCAGCTCACTAGCGGGAGGGGACGAGCAGTACTTC. Translation gives CASSSLAGGDEQYF.

The chain joins TRBV6-4 to TRBJ2-3; D not certain. Germline V gene data show CDR1 as MRHNA and CDR2 as SNTAGT. Between the trimmed V and J ends, which lost 6 bases and 0 bases, there was a span of 13 bases. CDR3 length: 15 residues. Here the CDR3 DNA reads TGTGCCAGCAGCCTCTTCCCGTTTAGCACAGATACGCAGTATTTT. Residues: CASSLFPFSTDTQYF.

The chain is built from TRBV11-3 and TRBJ2-7; unclear D gene. Trimming took off 0 bases at V and 5 bases at J, with 2 bases between the two ends. This CDR3 spans 11 amino acids. Germline loops: CDR1 SGHNT, CDR2 YENEEA. CDR3 amino acids: CASSLDNEQYF. In DNA, the CDR3 is TGTGCCAGCAGCTTAGATAACGAGCAGTACTTC. Full variable domain (missing parts from reference TRBV11-3 and TRBJ2-7): EAGVVQSPRYKIIEKKQPVAFWCNPISGHNTLYWYLQNLGQGPELLIRYENEEAVDDSQLPKDRFSAERLKGVDSTLKIQPAELGDSAVYLCASSLDNEQYFGPGTRLTVT.

The chain joins TRBV7-9 to TRBJ1-2; weak D call: TRBD1 (5 bases). This CDR3 has 13 amino acids. Trimming removed 6 bases at V and 6 bases at J, with 14 bases between. Germline assignment: CDR1 SEHNR and CDR2 FQNEAQ (reference sequence). The CDR3 here is CASRLSGSDGYTF. CDR3 sequence (DNA): TGTGCCAGCAGACTCTCAGGGTCGGATGGCTACACCTTC.

This chain links TRBV7-6 with TRBJ1-6, with D tentatively TRBD1 (6 bases). Germline V gives CDR1 SGHVS, CDR2 FNYEAQ. This CDR3 contains 15 residues. V was cut by 3 bases and J by 6 bases, with 12 bases left in between. The CDR3 bases are TGTGCCAGCAGCTTGGGGGCGATTGGTAATTCACCCCTCCACTTT. As protein: CASSLGAIGNSPLHF.

V is TRBV7-9 and J is TRBJ1-1; TRBD1 might be the D (6 bases). There are 16 residues in the CDR3. V was cut by 4 bases and J by 3 bases, with 18 bases left in between. Germline V gene lookup returns CDR1 SEHNR and CDR2 FQNEAQ (reference sequence). CDR3 sequence: CASSSLQGGGHTEAFF. The CDR3 DNA reads TGTGCCAGCAGCTCCCTACAGGGCGGTGGGCACACTGAAGCTTTCTTT.

This sequence joins TRBV15 and TRBJ2-7; 8 positions agree with TRBD2. CDR3 length: 16 amino acids. The germline V gene has CDR1 LNHNV and CDR2 YYDKDF (reference sequence). The ends lost 0 bases at V and 1 base at J; junction bases unmatched: 5. The CDR3 protein is CATSRDLASGSYEQYF. DNA of the CDR3: TGTGCCACCAGCAGAGATTTGGCTAGCGGGTCCTACGAGCAGTACTTC.

J is TRBJ2-1 and V is TRBV4-1; D possibly corresponds to TRBD2 (5 bases). The V end lost 3 bases, the J end lost 8 bases, and 11 bases lay between the germline ends. The CDR3 runs 13 residues. In germline, CDR1 is MGHRA, CDR2 YSYEKL. The DNA for the CDR3 is TGCGCCAGCAGCCACCTTGAAGCGGATGAGCAGTTCTTC. This encodes CASSHLEADEQFF.

V gene TRBV14 combines with J gene TRBJ1-1; the match to TRBD1 covers 10 bases. Germline CDR1 and CDR2: SGHDN and FVKESK. The V segment lost 4 bases and the J segment 1 base; nucleotides outside the gene matches: 0. The CDR3 consists of 14 residues. CDR3: CASSRQGANTEAFF. In DNA form, the CDR3 reads TGTGCCAGCAGCCGACAGGGGGCGAACACTGAAGCTTTCTTT.

This chain connects TRBV6-5 to TRBJ1-2; D remains unclear. Looked up from germline, CDR1 is MNHEY and CDR2 is SVGAGI. V was trimmed by 0 bases and J by 5 bases, leaving 16 bases between them. The CDR3 has 16 residues. The CDR3 is CASSYSIPYSSYGYTF. The CDR3 DNA reads as TGTGCCAGCAGTTACTCGATCCCCTACAGCTCGTATGGCTACACCTTC.

The V and J genes are TRBV9 and TRBJ2-2, with D possibly TRBD2 on 6 matching bases. This CDR3 spans 14 amino acids. The V end was cut by 3 bases, the J end by 7 bases, with 13 bases between. Germline CDR1 reads SGDLS; CDR2 reads YYNGEE. CDR3 residues: CASSAGLRSGELFF. DNA for the CDR3: TGTGCCAGCAGCGCGGGACTGCGGAGCGGGGAGCTGTTTTTT.

This clone has just one count. V usage is TRBV18 and J usage is TRBJ1-1, with TRBD1 as a possible D gene (5 bases). The CDR3 covers 14 residues. The germline V gene encodes CDR1 KGHSH and CDR2 LQKENI. V lost 6 bases and J 6 bases, leaving 17 bases between the germline ends. CDR3 bases: TGTGCCAGCTCCCTCGGGACTGATTCTTCTGAAGCTTTCTTT. This translates into CASSLGTDSSEAFF.

The CDR3 sequence: CASSMDRGGDGYTF. The CDR3 DNA sequence: TGCGCCAGCAGCATGGACAGGGGTGGAGATGGCTACACCTTC. The V and J genes are TRBV5-1 and TRBJ1-2, with 9 nucleotides matching TRBD1. Germline V gives CDR1 SGHRS, CDR2 YFSETQ. This CDR3 region has 14 residues. V lost 4 bases to trimming and J lost 6 bases; unmatched junction nucleotides: 7.

This clone was seen a single time. The chain employs TRBV2 and TRBJ2-7; D is perhaps TRBD1 (6 bases). Per the germline V gene, CDR1 is SNHLY and CDR2 is FYNNEI. Trimming removed 5 bases at V and 6 bases at J, with 20 bases between. CDR3 length: 15 residues. CDR3 sequence (DNA): TGTGCCAGCAGTACTACAGGGCCCTCCCGGGGCGAGCAGTACTTC. Translation: CASSTTGPSRGEQYF.

V usage is TRBV11-3 and J usage is TRBJ2-2; 13 bases fit TRBD2. Germline CDR1 SGHNT, CDR2 YENEEA. This CDR3 spans 15 amino acids. With 5 bases clipped from V and 6 bases from J, the junction kept 3 bases outside the gene matches. The CDR3, as DNA: TGTGCCAGCAGCGTGACTAGCGGGGGGCCCGGGGAGCTGTTTTTT. Translated: CASSVTSGGPGELFF. Using reference TRBV11-3 and TRBJ2-2 for the parts outside the CDR3, the full variable domain is EAGVVQSPRYKIIEKKQPVAFWCNPISGHNTLYWYLQNLGQGPELLIRYENEEAVDDSQLPKDRFSAERLKGVDSTLKIQPAELGDSAVYLCASSVTSGGPGELFFGEGSRLTVL.

The V gene is TRBV9, the J gene TRBJ2-1, with TRBD2 identical over 10 bases. This CDR3 region has 15 residues. J was trimmed by 6 bases and V by 3 bases; bases with no gene match: 6. Germline V gene sequence: CDR1 SGDLS, CDR2 YYNGEE. CDR3 sequence: CASSATAGGSNEQFF. As DNA, the CDR3 is TGTGCCAGCAGCGCCACAGCGGGGGGGTCCAATGAGCAGTTCTTC.